Each of the 9 T cell receptor beta chains below was sequenced from the same sample in a study of glioma-infiltrating T cells after dendritic cell vaccination. The time point: after dendritic cell vaccination, including at tumor progression/relapse. Using immunoSEQ multiplex PCR, the repertoire was profiled, and TCRdb retains in-frame clones only, with some absent. Here the sample spans 45,000 to 60,000 clones, about 80% being singletons. This material consisted of blood, taken after dendritic cell vaccination. Every receptor here comes from a human donor with glioblastoma.

The table lists this clone with a count of one. The chain uses TRBV18 and TRBJ1-2; TRBD1 matches at 8 bases. CDR1 and CDR2 (germline): KGHSH, LQKENI. V gave up 5 bases and J gave up 3 bases; unmatched junction bases: 8. This CDR3 has 15 residues. The chain's CDR3 is CASSARDRPHYGYTF. CDR3 coding DNA: TGTGCCAGCTCAGCCCGGGACAGGCCTCACTATGGCTACACCTTC.

This clone has just one count. The CDR3 loop is CASSHRDSRWTGELFF. CDR3 bases: TGTGCCAGCAGTCATCGGGACTCCAGGTGGACCGGGGAGCTGTTTTTT. The genes are TRBV14 and TRBJ2-2, with a possible D match to TRBD2 (6 bases). The CDR3 is made up of 16 amino acids. The germline gives CDR1 SGHDN, CDR2 FVKESK. Trimming stripped 6 bases from V and 5 bases from J, with 19 bases between.

DNA for the CDR3: TGCGCCAGCAGGAGATTCCGGGACAGGGGAACAGATACGCAGTATTTT. Encoded protein: CASRRFRDRGTDTQYF. The chain links TRBV5-1 to TRBJ2-3; TRBD1 matches at 10 bases. J lost 3 bases, V lost 5 bases, and 9 bases had no gene match. This CDR3 has 16 residues. Germline CDR1 and CDR2: SGHRS and YFSETQ.

V and J are TRBV19 and TRBJ2-1, with D possibly TRBD1 on 7 matching bases. With 9 bases removed from V and 2 bases from J, the gap between germline ends came to 23 bases. This CDR3 is built from 17 residues. Germline-derived CDR1 and CDR2 are LNHDA and SQIVND (reference sequence). CDR3 in amino acids: CASHRGGQGEAYNEQFF. Here the CDR3 DNA reads TGTGCCAGCCATAGGGGTGGGCAGGGGGAGGCCTACAATGAGCAGTTCTTC.

The chain has TRBV2 and TRBJ1-1; D may be TRBD1 (5 bases). The V gene lost 7 bases and the J gene lost 4 bases, with 13 bases spanning the gap. CDR3 length: 13 amino acids. The germline gives CDR1 SNHLY, CDR2 FYNNEI. The CDR3 loop reads CASKNGGGTEAFF. CDR3 in DNA: TGTGCCAGCAAAAATGGCGGGGGCACTGAAGCTTTCTTT.

The chain links TRBV6-1 to TRBJ1-2, with TRBD1 matching 10 bases. The CDR3 runs 14 residues. Trimming took 5 bases from V and 8 from J; bases not matched to a gene: 8. CDR1 is MNHNS and CDR2 is SASEGT in the germline V gene. CDR3 sequence (DNA): TGTGCCAGCAGTCTGGACAGGGGGAATGGGGGCTACACCTTC. It is translated as CASSLDRGNGGYTF.

The J gene is TRBJ2-7, the V gene TRBV7-9; 9 bases fit TRBD2. The germline gives CDR1 SEHNR, CDR2 FQNEAQ (reference sequence). After removal of 5 bases from V and 3 bases from J, the junction contained 14 bases not matched to a gene. The CDR3 covers 17 residues. CDR3 region: CASSGPEIAGDRYEQYF. The CDR3 DNA sequence: TGTGCCAGCAGCGGACCAGAGATAGCGGGGGACCGCTACGAGCAGTACTTC.

The gene calls are TRBV14 and TRBJ1-2; maybe TRBD1 (5 bases). Deletions cut 4 bases from V and 4 bases from J, with 13 bases between. The CDR3 length is 14 residues. CDR1 is SGHDN, CDR2 FVKESK, per germline. DNA for the CDR3: TGTGCCAGCAGCCCCTTTCGCGGGGGCTATGGCTACACCTTC. Its protein product is CASSPFRGGYGYTF.

A single count supports this clone. The rearrangement links TRBV6-6 to TRBJ2-1, with 11 positions matching TRBD1. Trimming cost V 6 bases and J 9 bases; bases outside gene matches: 4. Germline assignment: CDR1 MNHNY and CDR2 SVGAGI (reference sequence). The CDR3 is 13 amino acids. CDR3 in amino acids: CASRRDRGGEQFF. Here the CDR3 DNA reads TGTGCCAGCAGACGGGACAGGGGGGGTGAGCAGTTCTTC.